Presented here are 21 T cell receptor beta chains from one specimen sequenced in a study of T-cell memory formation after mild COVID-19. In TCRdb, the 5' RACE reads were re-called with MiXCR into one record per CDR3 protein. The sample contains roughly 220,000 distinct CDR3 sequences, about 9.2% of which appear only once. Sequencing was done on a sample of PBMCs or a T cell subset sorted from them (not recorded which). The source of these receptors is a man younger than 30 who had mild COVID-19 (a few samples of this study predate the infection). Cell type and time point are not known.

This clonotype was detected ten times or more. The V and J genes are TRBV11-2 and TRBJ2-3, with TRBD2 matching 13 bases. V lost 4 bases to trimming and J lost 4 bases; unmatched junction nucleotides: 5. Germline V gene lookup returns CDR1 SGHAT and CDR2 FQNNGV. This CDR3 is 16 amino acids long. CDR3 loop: CASSSRLAGGADTQYF. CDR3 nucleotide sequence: TGTGCCAGCAGCTCTCGACTAGCGGGGGGAGCAGATACGCAGTATTTT.

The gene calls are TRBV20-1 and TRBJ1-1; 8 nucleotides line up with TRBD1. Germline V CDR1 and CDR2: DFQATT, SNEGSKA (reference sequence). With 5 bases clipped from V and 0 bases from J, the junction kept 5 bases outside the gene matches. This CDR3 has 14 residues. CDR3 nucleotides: TGCAGTGCTCCCAGGGGGCAGATGAACACTGAAGCTTTCTTT. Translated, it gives CSAPRGQMNTEAFF.

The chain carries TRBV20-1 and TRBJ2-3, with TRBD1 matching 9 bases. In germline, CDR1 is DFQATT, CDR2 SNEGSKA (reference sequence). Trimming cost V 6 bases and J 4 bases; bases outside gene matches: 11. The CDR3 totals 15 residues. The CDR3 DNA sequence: TGCAGTGCCCACTCCGGGACAGGGCGTTCAGATACGCAGTATTTT. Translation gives CSAHSGTGRSDTQYF.

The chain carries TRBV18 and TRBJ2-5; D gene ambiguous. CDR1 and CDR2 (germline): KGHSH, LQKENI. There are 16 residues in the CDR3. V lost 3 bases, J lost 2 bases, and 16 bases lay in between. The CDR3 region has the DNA TGTGCCAGCTCACCCGTTTTAAGGGCCCTGCAAGAGACCCAGTACTTC. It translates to CASSPVLRALQETQYF.

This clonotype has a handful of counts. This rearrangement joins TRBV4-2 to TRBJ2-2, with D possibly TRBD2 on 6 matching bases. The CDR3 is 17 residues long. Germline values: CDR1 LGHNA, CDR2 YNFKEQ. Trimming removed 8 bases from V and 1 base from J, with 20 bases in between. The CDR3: CASDPGGVIGNTGELFF. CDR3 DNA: TGTGCCAGCGACCCTGGAGGGGTCATTGGGAACACCGGGGAGCTGTTTTTT.

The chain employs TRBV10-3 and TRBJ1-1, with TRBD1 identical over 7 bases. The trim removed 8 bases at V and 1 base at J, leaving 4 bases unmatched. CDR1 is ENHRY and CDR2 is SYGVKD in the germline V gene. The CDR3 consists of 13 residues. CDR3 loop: CAIRDSTNTEAFF. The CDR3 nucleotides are TGTGCCATCCGGGACAGTACGAACACTGAAGCTTTCTTT.

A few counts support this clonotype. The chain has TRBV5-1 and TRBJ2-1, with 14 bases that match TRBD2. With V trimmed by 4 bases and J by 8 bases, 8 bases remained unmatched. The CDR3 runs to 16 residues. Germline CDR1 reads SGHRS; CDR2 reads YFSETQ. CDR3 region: CASSEMTSGGADEQFF. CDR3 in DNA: TGCGCCAGCAGCGAAATGACTAGCGGGGGGGCCGATGAGCAGTTCTTC.

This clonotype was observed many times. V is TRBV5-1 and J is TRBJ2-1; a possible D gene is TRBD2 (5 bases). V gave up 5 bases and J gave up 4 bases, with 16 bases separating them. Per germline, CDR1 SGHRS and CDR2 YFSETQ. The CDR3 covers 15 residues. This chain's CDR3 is CASRSGSVGYNEQFF. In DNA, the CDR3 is TGCGCCAGCAGAAGCGGATCCGTTGGGTACAATGAGCAGTTCTTC.

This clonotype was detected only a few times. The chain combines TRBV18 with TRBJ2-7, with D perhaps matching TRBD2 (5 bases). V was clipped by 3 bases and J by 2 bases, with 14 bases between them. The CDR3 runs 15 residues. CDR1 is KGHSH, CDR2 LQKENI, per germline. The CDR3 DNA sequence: TGTGCCAGCTCACCGAGCGCGGGCTTAGCCTACGAGCAGTACTTC. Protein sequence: CASSPSAGLAYEQYF.

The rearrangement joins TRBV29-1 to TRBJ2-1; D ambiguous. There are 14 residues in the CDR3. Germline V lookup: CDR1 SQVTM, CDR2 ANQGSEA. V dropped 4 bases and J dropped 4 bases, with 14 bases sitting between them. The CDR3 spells CSVGHGRPYNEQFF. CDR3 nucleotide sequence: TGCAGCGTTGGGCACGGCCGACCATACAATGAGCAGTTCTTC.

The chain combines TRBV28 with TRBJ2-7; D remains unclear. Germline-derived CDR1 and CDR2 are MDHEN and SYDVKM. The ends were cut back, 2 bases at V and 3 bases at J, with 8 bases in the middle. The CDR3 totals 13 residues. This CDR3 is CASSLQAFYEQYV. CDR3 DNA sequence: TGTGCCAGCAGTTTACAGGCCTTCTACGAGCAGTACGTC.

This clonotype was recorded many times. As DNA, the CDR3 is TGTGCCAGCAGTGTAGCGGGGGGGCAAGAGACCCAGTACTTC. Translation gives CASSVAGGQETQYF. The chain is built from TRBV6-5 and TRBJ2-5; 11 bases line up with TRBD2. CDR3 length: 14 residues. Germline trimming cut 5 bases from V and 2 bases from J; bases unmatched to any gene: 1. Per the germline V gene, CDR1 is MNHEY and CDR2 is SVGAGI.

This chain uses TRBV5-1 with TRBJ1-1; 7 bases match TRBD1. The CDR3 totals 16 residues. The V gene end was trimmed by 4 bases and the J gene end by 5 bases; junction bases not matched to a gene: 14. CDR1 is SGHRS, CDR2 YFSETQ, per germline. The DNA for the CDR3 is TGCGCCAGCAGCCAACGACAGGGTAGGGGGGGAACTGAAGCTTTCTTT. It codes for CASSQRQGRGGTEAFF.

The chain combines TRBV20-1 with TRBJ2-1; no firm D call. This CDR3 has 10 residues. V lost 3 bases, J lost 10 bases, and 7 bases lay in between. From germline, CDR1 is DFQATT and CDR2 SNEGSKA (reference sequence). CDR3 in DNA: TGCAGTGCTAGTGCGGAAGAGCAGTTCTTC. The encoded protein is CSASAEEQFF.

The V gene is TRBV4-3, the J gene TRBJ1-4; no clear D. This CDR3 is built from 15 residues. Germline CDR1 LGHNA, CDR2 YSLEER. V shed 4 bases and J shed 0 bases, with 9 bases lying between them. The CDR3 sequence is CASSPFIATNEKLFF. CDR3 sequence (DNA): TGCGCCAGCAGCCCTTTTATTGCAACTAATGAAAAACTGTTTTTT.

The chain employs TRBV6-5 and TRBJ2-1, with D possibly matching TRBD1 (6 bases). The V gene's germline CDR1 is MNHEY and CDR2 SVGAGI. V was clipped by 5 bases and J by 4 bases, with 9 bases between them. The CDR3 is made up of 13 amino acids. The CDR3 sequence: CASSRTVYNEQFF. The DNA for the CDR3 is TGTGCCAGCAGTCGGACAGTGTACAATGAGCAGTTCTTC.

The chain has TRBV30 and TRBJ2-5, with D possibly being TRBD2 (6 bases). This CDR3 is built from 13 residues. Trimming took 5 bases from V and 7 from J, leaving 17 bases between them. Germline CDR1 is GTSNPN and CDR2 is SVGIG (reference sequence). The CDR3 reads CAWGDSHPGTQYF. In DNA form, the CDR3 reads TGTGCCTGGGGGGACTCCCACCCGGGGACCCAGTACTTC.

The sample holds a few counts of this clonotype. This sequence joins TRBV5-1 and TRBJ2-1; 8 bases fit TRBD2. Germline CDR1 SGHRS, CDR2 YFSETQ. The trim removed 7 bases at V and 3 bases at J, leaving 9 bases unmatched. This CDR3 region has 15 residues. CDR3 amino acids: CASRLESGGYNEQFF. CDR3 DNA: TGCGCCAGCCGACTGGAAAGCGGGGGCTACAATGAGCAGTTCTTC.

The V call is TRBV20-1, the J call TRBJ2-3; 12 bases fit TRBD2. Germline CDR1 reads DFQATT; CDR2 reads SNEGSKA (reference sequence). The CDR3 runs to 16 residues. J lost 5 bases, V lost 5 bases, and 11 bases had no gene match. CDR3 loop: CSAPMLAGGPKDTQYF. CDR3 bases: TGCAGTGCTCCTATGCTAGCGGGGGGGCCAAAAGATACGCAGTATTTT.

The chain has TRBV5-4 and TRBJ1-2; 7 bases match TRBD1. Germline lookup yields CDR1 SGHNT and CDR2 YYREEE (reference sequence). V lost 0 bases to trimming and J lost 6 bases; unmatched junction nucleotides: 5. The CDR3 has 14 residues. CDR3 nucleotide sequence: TGTGCCAGCAGCTTGGTTTCAGGGGGAGATGGCTACACCTTC. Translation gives CASSLVSGGDGYTF.

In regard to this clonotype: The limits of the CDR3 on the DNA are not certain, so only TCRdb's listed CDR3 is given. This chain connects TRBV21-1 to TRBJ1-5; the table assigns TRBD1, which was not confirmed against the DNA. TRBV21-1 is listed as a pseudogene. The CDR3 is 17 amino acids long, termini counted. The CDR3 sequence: CASSKGWGVGSNQPQHF.